This T cell receptor beta chain was recorded in a study of response to subunit inactivated influenza vaccine. Study-wide results and limits: Few additional T cells are recruited per seasonal influenza vaccination, authors suggested.

TCRdb processed the RT-PCR reads anew with MiXCR; each CDR3 protein has one entry. Found here are about 530,000 distinct CDR3 sequences, approximately 12% of them singletons; the top ten hold roughly a tenth. This clonotype has only a few counts. Its antigen is undetermined. The TCR comes from a man aged 45 to 65 who received an inactivated influenza vaccine. The specimen was PBMCs from blood, collected on the day of vaccination.

This chain's CDR3 is CASSYDPPGQGVKNIQYF. CDR3 sequence (DNA): TGTGCCAGCAGTTACGACCCGCCGGGACAGGGAGTCAAAAACATTCAGTACTTC. J is TRBJ2-4 and V is TRBV6-5; 9 bases agree with TRBD1. J gave up 3 bases and V 2 bases, and 11 bases lay outside the gene matches. The CDR3 is 18 amino acids. From germline, CDR1 is MNHEY and CDR2 SVGAGI.